The 18 T cell receptor beta chains listed next were all sequenced from one sample in a study of cytomegalovirus exposure and HLA in healthy donors. PCR was performed using 60 Vbeta and 13 Jbeta primers. Here immunoSEQ multiplex PCR was the method, and the copy in TCRdb shows in-frame clones only, minus some. The table shows 95,000 to 110,000 clones, with roughly 80% occurring only once. The sample consisted of PBMCs. All receptors derive from a man aged 45 to 65 in good health and CMV-seropositive.

The V and J genes are TRBV11-2 and TRBJ1-6; 9 bases are shared with TRBD1. This CDR3 has 17 amino acids. The germline V gene has CDR1 SGHAT and CDR2 FQNNGV. With V trimmed by 4 bases and J by 4 bases, 8 bases remained unmatched. CDR3 sequence reads: CASSYTGGRSYNSPLHF. The CDR3 DNA reads TGTGCCAGCAGCTACACAGGGGGCCGCTCTTATAATTCACCCCTCCACTTT.

This clone was counted between two and nine times. The chain employs TRBV6-6 and TRBJ1-1, with 7 nucleotides matching TRBD1. Germline CDR1 and CDR2: MNHNY and SVGAGI (reference sequence). J gave up 3 bases and V 5 bases, and 3 bases lay outside the gene matches. The CDR3 contains 13 residues. Here the CDR3 reads CASSTTGDTEAFF. CDR3 nucleotide sequence: TGTGCCAGCAGTACCACAGGGGACACTGAAGCTTTCTTT.

The rearrangement joins TRBV6-6 to TRBJ2-1; 9 nucleotides match TRBD1. V was pared by 5 bases and J by 6 bases, with 11 bases of the junction left unmatched. Germline assignment: CDR1 MNHNY and CDR2 SVGAGI (reference sequence). This CDR3 has 16 residues. The CDR3 loop is CASSRQGQGIGNEQFF. CDR3 DNA sequence: TGTGCCAGCAGTAGACAGGGACAGGGAATTGGCAATGAGCAGTTCTTC.

This CDR3 is CAFRGWANVLTF. CDR3 coding DNA: TGCGCCTTCAGGGGCTGGGCCAACGTCCTGACTTTC. The V gene is TRBV10-2, the J gene TRBJ2-6, with D possibly being TRBD1 (6 bases). The germline V gene encodes CDR1 WSHSY and CDR2 SAAADI. V lost 11 bases and J 5 bases, leaving 10 bases between the germline ends. The CDR3 covers 12 residues.

Only one count was recorded for this clone. V is TRBV27 and J is TRBJ2-1, with 7 positions matching TRBD1. Unmatched junction bases numbered 4, after V lost 5 bases and J lost 3 bases. Germline V CDR1 and CDR2: MNHEY, SMNVEV (reference sequence). The CDR3 consists of 14 residues. This CDR3 is CASSTGTVYNEQFF. CDR3 coding DNA: TGTGCCAGCAGTACCGGGACAGTCTACAATGAGCAGTTCTTC.

The chain employs TRBV6-1 and TRBJ2-5; the D gene is possibly TRBD2 (6 bases). The J call is uncertain, as TRBJ2-7 better fits the DNA end. Per germline, CDR1 MNHNS and CDR2 SASEGT. The CDR3 contains 15 residues. CDR3 protein: CASSEAGGIAYEQYF. CDR3 nucleotides: TGTGCCAGCAGTGAAGCGGGCGGGATCGCCTACGAGCAGTACTTC.

The chain recombines TRBV14 with TRBJ2-1, with D perhaps TRBD2 (6 bases). The CDR3 is 14 amino acids. The germline V and J ends were trimmed by 0 bases and 15 bases, with 18 bases remaining between them. The V gene's germline CDR1 is SGHDN and CDR2 FVKESK. CDR3 amino acids: CASSQDLDGGITFF. CDR3 sequence (DNA): TGTGCCAGCAGCCAAGATCTGGACGGCGGGATAACGTTCTTC.

This clone has just a few counts. The V call is TRBV6-1, the J call TRBJ2-4, with D possibly matching TRBD1 (5 bases). Trimming left V 3 bases short and J 7 bases short, with 7 bases between. The CDR3 spans 12 residues. CDR1 is MNHNS and CDR2 is SASEGT in the germline V gene. The CDR3 DNA follows: TGTGCCAGCAGTGATCCAGGGAACATTCAGTACTTC. It yields the protein CASSDPGNIQYF.

The chain combines TRBV9 with TRBJ2-5; 8 bases line up with TRBD2. The closer fit of TRBJ2-7 to the DNA end suggests the J call may be wrong. The CDR3 length is 15 residues. The germline gives CDR1 SGDLS, CDR2 YYNGEE. DNA for the CDR3: TGTGCCAGCAGCGTAGGGGGCGGGAGGTTCTACGAGCAGTACTTC. This gives the protein CASSVGGGRFYEQYF.

This clone came up a few times. The chain links TRBV9 to TRBJ2-7; a weak D match, TRBD2 (5 bases). Germline-derived CDR1 and CDR2 are SGDLS and YYNGEE. The CDR3 contains 14 residues. V lost 0 bases and J lost 0, with 7 bases in between. In nucleotides, the CDR3 is TGTGCCAGCAGCGTAGGGGAGATCTCCTACGAGCAGTACTTC. This encodes CASSVGEISYEQYF. The full variable domain, with the rest looked up from reference TRBV9 and TRBJ2-7, is DSGVTQTPKHLITATGQRVTLRCSPRSGDLSVYWYQQSLDQGLQFLIQYYNGEERAKGNILERFSAQQFPDLHSELNLSSLELGDSALYFCASSVGEISYEQYFGPGTRLTVT.

The rearrangement joins TRBV27 to TRBJ2-7, with D possibly TRBD2 on 7 matching bases. Germline assignment: CDR1 MNHEY and CDR2 SMNVEV (reference sequence). The CDR3 covers 19 residues. V was clipped by 2 bases and J by 6 bases, with 29 bases between them. The CDR3: CASSLDPPAITGGLGEQYF. For the CDR3, the DNA is TGTGCCAGCAGTTTAGACCCACCGGCTATAACCGGGGGGCTGGGCGAGCAGTACTTC.

The J gene is TRBJ1-2, the V gene TRBV9; 8 nucleotides agree with TRBD1. The V gene's germline CDR1 is SGDLS and CDR2 YYNGEE. Trimming cost V 0 bases and J 6 bases; bases outside gene matches: 4. This CDR3 region has 14 residues. The CDR3 sequence: CASSVGGTGDGYTF. The CDR3 coding sequence is TGTGCCAGCAGCGTAGGGGGGACAGGCGATGGCTACACCTTC.

In its sample, this clone was seen a few times. The chain uses TRBV28 and TRBJ1-2; 9 bases line up with TRBD1. V shed 7 bases, J shed 4 bases, and the junction held 10 bases outside the gene matches. This CDR3 comprises 15 residues. CDR1 and CDR2 (germline): MDHEN, SYDVKM. CDR3 in DNA: TGTGCCAGCAAAAATACAGGGGGCTTGGGCTATGGCTACACCTTC. Protein: CASKNTGGLGYGYTF.

The chain employs TRBV7-7 and TRBJ2-7; TRBD1 might be the D (6 bases). Trimming shortened V by 1 base and J by 1 base, and 8 bases separated the two germline ends. Germline V CDR1 and CDR2: SSHAT, FNYEAQ (reference sequence). This CDR3 comprises 14 residues. The CDR3 reads CASSLGTGSYEQYF. The CDR3 bases are TGTGCCAGCAGCTTAGGTACAGGGTCCTACGAGCAGTACTTC.

The CDR3 sequence is CASSVTPSDNEQFF. The CDR3 coding sequence is TGTGCCAGCAGCGTAACTCCAAGTGACAATGAGCAGTTCTTC. The chain carries TRBV9 and TRBJ2-1; no firm D call. Trimming pared 1 base from V and 5 bases from J, leaving 10 bases between. CDR1 and CDR2 (germline): SGDLS, YYNGEE. This CDR3 contains 14 residues.

This sequence joins TRBV7-2 and TRBJ2-2; a possible D gene is TRBD1 (5 bases). The germline V and J ends were trimmed by 9 bases and 3 bases, with 14 bases remaining between them. The germline V gene encodes CDR1 SGHTA and CDR2 FQGNSA. This CDR3 contains 14 residues. The CDR3 sequence: CASRPGPDTGELFF. The CDR3 DNA reads TGTGCCAGTCGGCCAGGGCCGGACACCGGGGAGCTGTTTTTT.

The rearrangement uses TRBV7-4 and TRBJ2-5, with D possibly TRBD2 on 6 matching bases. The last part of the DNA fits TRBJ2-7 better; the J call may be wrong. This CDR3 is built from 15 residues. Germline loops: CDR1 SGHVT, CDR2 SQSDAQ. This chain's CDR3 is CASSLGAGLSYEQYF. In DNA, the CDR3 is TGTGCCAGCAGCTTAGGAGCGGGCCTTTCCTACGAGCAGTACTTC.

The chain is built from TRBV14 and TRBJ1-2, with TRBD1 as a possible D gene (5 bases). CDR1 SGHDN and CDR2 FVKESK come from the germline V gene. This CDR3 is built from 13 residues. V was cut by 1 base and J by 6 bases, with 9 bases left in between. The DNA for the CDR3 is TGTGCCAGCAGCCAAGGACAGCTTGATGGCTACACCTTC. It codes for CASSQGQLDGYTF.